Below, 26 T cell receptor beta chains from the same sample are listed, as sequenced in a study of T cell changes during pregnancy in multiple sclerosis. Generated by immunoSEQ multiplex PCR, the TCRdb table keeps only in-frame clones and is missing some. The sample has over 35,000 clones, roughly 87% seen once. Specimen: CD4+ T cells from peripheral blood mononuclear cells, collected in the first trimester of pregnancy. All receptors come from a female donor with multiple sclerosis, enrolled in a pregnancy study.

This chain connects TRBV7-3 to TRBJ2-3, with 13 bases lining up with TRBD2. Trimming removed 3 bases from V and 3 bases from J; junction bases left unmatched: 9. This CDR3 has 18 residues. Germline assignment: CDR1 SGHTA and CDR2 FQGTGA. The CDR3 protein is CASSLDSGLAGYTDTQYF. The CDR3 DNA sequence: TGTGCCAGCAGCTTGGATTCGGGACTAGCGGGGTATACAGATACGCAGTATTTT.

In nucleotides, the CDR3 is TGTGCCAGTAGCGACAGGGGGCCGTACGAGCAGTACTTC. This codes for CASSDRGPYEQYF. The genes are TRBV19 and TRBJ2-7; 10 bases map to TRBD1. Per the germline V gene, CDR1 is LNHDA and CDR2 is SQIVND (reference sequence). The J segment lost 4 bases and the V segment lost 6 bases, leaving 3 bases of the junction unmatched. The CDR3 totals 13 residues.

This chain links TRBV2 with TRBJ2-1, with 9 positions matching TRBD1. The CDR3 covers 15 residues. CDR1 SNHLY and CDR2 FYNNEI come from the germline V gene. The J segment lost 6 bases and the V segment lost 4 bases, leaving 7 bases of the junction unmatched. CDR3 nucleotides: TGTGCCAGCAGTGTACAGGGGGCTAAGGTCAATGAGCAGTTCTTC. This gives the protein CASSVQGAKVNEQFF.

The J gene is TRBJ2-1, the V gene TRBV5-1; weak D call: TRBD1 (6 bases). This CDR3 is 13 amino acids long. The germline gives CDR1 SGHRS, CDR2 YFSETQ. V lost 6 bases and J 3 bases, leaving 10 bases between the germline ends. The CDR3: CASTTDSYNEQFF. CDR3 DNA sequence: TGCGCCAGCACCACGGACAGCTACAATGAGCAGTTCTTC.

The chain has TRBV5-6 and TRBJ2-5; possible D gene TRBD1, 6 bases. The V end lost 1 base, the J end lost 4 bases, and 11 bases lay between the germline ends. The CDR3 has 14 residues. CDR1 is SGHDT, CDR2 YYEEEE, per germline. Here the CDR3 reads CASSLTGFGETQYF. Written as DNA, the CDR3 is TGTGCCAGCAGCTTGACAGGGTTCGGAGAGACCCAGTACTTC.

The DNA of the CDR3 is TGTGCCAGCAGAACGCGAAGCTCTGGGGCCAACGTCCTGACTTTC. The encoded protein is CASRTRSSGANVLTF. J is TRBJ2-6 and V is TRBV6-5; D gene ambiguous. Trimming stripped 6 bases from V and 0 bases from J, with 9 bases between. The germline CDR1 and CDR2 sequences are MNHEY and SVGAGI. CDR3 length: 15 amino acids.

This clone was seen only once. CDR3 nucleotides: TGTGCCAGCAGCCCGTTTCAGGGGTCCTATCAGCCCCAGCATTTT. Translation: CASSPFQGSYQPQHF. The V gene is TRBV7-8, the J gene TRBJ1-5; D might be TRBD1 (6 bases). This CDR3 spans 15 amino acids. With 5 bases removed from V and 5 bases from J, the gap between germline ends came to 16 bases. From germline, CDR1 is SGHVS and CDR2 FQNEAQ. The full variable domain, in which reference TRBV7-8 and TRBJ1-5 provide the parts outside the CDR3, is GAGVSQSPRYKVAKRGQDVALRCDPISGHVSLFWYQQALGQGPEFLTYFQNEAQLDKSGLPSDRFFAERPEGSVSTLKIQRTQQEDSAVYLCASSPFQGSYQPQHFGDGTRLSIL.

The V and J genes are TRBV2 and TRBJ1-1, with a weak D call TRBD1 (5 bases). The germline V gene has CDR1 SNHLY and CDR2 FYNNEI. The CDR3 covers 15 residues. The V end lost 0 bases, the J end lost 1 base, and 9 bases lay between the germline ends. The CDR3 region is CASSEAGHTNTEAFF. CDR3 coding DNA: TGTGCCAGCAGTGAAGCAGGACACACGAACACTGAAGCTTTCTTT.

This clone has just one count. This chain links TRBV5-1 with TRBJ2-2; 11 positions match TRBD2. This CDR3 is 14 amino acids long. Germline V gives CDR1 SGHRS, CDR2 YFSETQ. The J segment lost 6 bases and the V segment lost 6 bases, leaving 4 bases of the junction unmatched. The CDR3 sequence is CASTIAGGSGELFF. The CDR3 region has the DNA TGCGCCAGCACCATAGCGGGAGGGTCCGGGGAGCTGTTTTTT.

The rearrangement joins TRBV7-2 to TRBJ2-2; TRBD2 matches at 15 bases. Germline V gives CDR1 SGHTA, CDR2 FQGNSA. The junction had 1 base not matched to a gene; V was cut back by 4 bases and J by 4 bases. This CDR3 has 16 residues. CDR3 DNA sequence: TGTGCCAGCAGCTGGACTAGCGGGAGGGGCACCGGGGAGCTGTTTTTT. It is translated as CASSWTSGRGTGELFF.

This sequence joins TRBV19 and TRBJ1-2, with 8 nucleotides matching TRBD1. Germline-derived CDR1 and CDR2 are LNHDA and SQIVND (reference sequence). V lost 5 bases and J lost 7; bases outside the gene matches: 9. CDR3 size: 14 residues. The CDR3 is CASSVKGQEGGYTF. The CDR3 nucleotides are TGTGCCAGTAGTGTGAAGGGACAGGAAGGTGGCTACACCTTC.

The chain joins TRBV6-5 to TRBJ2-3; 8 bases map to TRBD2. The CDR3 totals 16 residues. With V trimmed by 4 bases and J by 1 base, 7 bases remained unmatched. Per germline, CDR1 MNHEY and CDR2 SVGAGI. CDR3 protein: CASSSLSGSGTDTQYF. DNA for the CDR3: TGTGCCAGCAGTTCGCTAAGCGGGAGCGGCACAGATACGCAGTATTTT.

In its sample, this clone was seen a few times. The genes are TRBV19 and TRBJ1-5; D is perhaps TRBD1 (6 bases). This CDR3 spans 20 amino acids. The V gene lost 4 bases and the J gene lost 0 bases, with 25 bases spanning the gap. Germline values: CDR1 LNHDA, CDR2 SQIVND (reference sequence). This chain's CDR3 is CASSTFYAGTTTNSNQPQHF. The CDR3 DNA reads as TGTGCCAGTAGTACATTCTACGCCGGGACAACGACTAATAGCAATCAGCCCCAGCATTTT.

The V and J genes are TRBV27 and TRBJ1-1, with D tentatively TRBD1 (5 bases). CDR1 MNHEY and CDR2 SMNVEV come from the germline V gene (reference sequence). The CDR3 consists of 15 residues. Trimming removed 3 bases at V and 0 bases at J, with 11 bases between. The CDR3 spells CASSFGGSVNTEAFF. The CDR3, as DNA: TGTGCCAGCAGTTTCGGGGGATCTGTGAACACTGAAGCTTTCTTT.

V gene TRBV30 combines with J gene TRBJ2-7; tentative D call: TRBD1 (6 bases). This CDR3 comprises 13 residues. V was pared by 8 bases and J by 1 base, with 15 bases between. Germline V gene lookup returns CDR1 GTSNPN and CDR2 SVGIG (reference sequence). This CDR3 reads CALYPRGSYEQYF. CDR3 coding DNA: TGTGCCCTGTACCCCAGGGGTTCCTACGAGCAGTACTTC.

As concerns this clone: Other DNA sequences of this sample code for an identical CDR3. V and J are TRBV7-8 and TRBJ1-5; TRBD1 might be the D (5 bases). CDR1 and CDR2 from the germline V gene are SGHVS and FQNEAQ. V was pared by 2 bases and J by 4 bases, with 9 bases between. The CDR3 sequence is 14 residues long. The CDR3, as DNA: TGTGCCAGCAGCTTATATGGGGGGAATCAGCCCCAGCATTTT. Translating it yields CASSLYGGNQPQHF. Together with reference TRBV7-8 and TRBJ1-5, the CDR3 gives the full variable domain: GAGVSQSPRYKVAKRGQDVALRCDPISGHVSLFWYQQALGQGPEFLTYFQNEAQLDKSGLPSDRFFAERPEGSVSTLKIQRTQQEDSAVYLCASSLYGGNQPQHFGDGTRLSIL.

This clone was detected once. V is TRBV9 and J is TRBJ2-7; TRBD1 is a possible D gene (6 bases). The V gene lost 4 bases and the J gene lost 3 bases, with 17 bases spanning the gap. This CDR3 comprises 15 residues. From germline, CDR1 is SGDLS and CDR2 YYNGEE. CDR3 sequence: CASSPRDKGVYEQYF. Here the CDR3 DNA reads TGTGCCAGCAGCCCACGGGACAAGGGAGTCTACGAGCAGTACTTC.

The gene calls are TRBV19 and TRBJ2-2; D may be TRBD2 (7 bases). CDR1 and CDR2 from the germline V gene are LNHDA and SQIVND (reference sequence). Trimming removed 1 base from V and 0 bases from J, with 9 bases in between. The CDR3 is 16 amino acids. The CDR3 DNA reads as TGTGCCAGTAGTATAGGGGAGGGGGCGAACACCGGGGAGCTGTTTTTT. As protein: CASSIGEGANTGELFF.

V is TRBV18 and J is TRBJ2-7, with TRBD2 matching 7 bases. This CDR3 contains 17 residues. Germline V gene lookup returns CDR1 KGHSH and CDR2 LQKENI. With 3 bases clipped from V and 4 bases from J, the junction kept 15 bases outside the gene matches. The CDR3 reads CASSPTPGLVIRYEQYF. CDR3 nucleotides: TGTGCCAGCTCACCCACTCCCGGACTAGTCATTCGGTACGAGCAGTACTTC.

The rearrangement joins TRBV7-3 to TRBJ2-3, with TRBD1 identical over 10 bases. V shed 5 bases, J shed 6 bases, and the junction held 11 bases outside the gene matches. Per the germline V gene, CDR1 is SGHTA and CDR2 is FQGTGA. The CDR3 totals 16 residues. The CDR3 DNA is TGTGCCAGCAGCCCTGGGACAGGGGTGAATTGGGATACGCAGTATTTT. Translating it yields CASSPGTGVNWDTQYF.

The CDR3 DNA reads as TGTGCCAGCAGTGTCATGGGGGCTTCACCCCTCCACTTT. It translates to CASSVMGASPLHF. The V and J genes are TRBV25-1 and TRBJ1-6; a weak D match, TRBD1 (6 bases). The V gene's germline CDR1 is MGHDK and CDR2 SYGVNS. The CDR3 contains 13 residues. V lost 4 bases, J lost 9 bases, and 10 bases lay in between.

The genes are TRBV30 and TRBJ1-5, with TRBD1 matching over 8 bases. The CDR3 is 13 residues long. Germline CDR1 is GTSNPN and CDR2 is SVGIG (reference sequence). V lost 5 bases, J lost 4 bases, and 4 bases stayed unmatched. The CDR3 region is CAWANRGNQPQHF. The DNA of the CDR3 is TGTGCCTGGGCTAACAGGGGGAATCAGCCCCAGCATTTT.

In its sample, this clone was seen once. J is TRBJ2-3 and V is TRBV15, with D tentatively TRBD1 (6 bases). V was clipped by 4 bases and J by 6 bases, with 11 bases between them. Germline assignment: CDR1 LNHNV and CDR2 YYDKDF (reference sequence). The CDR3 sequence is 13 residues long. The CDR3 DNA follows: TGTGCCACCAGCAAGGAACAGGGCGATACGCAGTATTTT. Its translation: CATSKEQGDTQYF.

This chain joins TRBV4-3 and TRBJ2-1, with 9 bases lining up with TRBD2. Per germline, CDR1 LGHNA and CDR2 YSLEER. V lost 2 bases to trimming and J lost 6 bases; unmatched junction nucleotides: 5. This CDR3 is 15 amino acids long. DNA of the CDR3: TGCGCCAGCAGCCAAAGCGGGGGGTCACCCAATGAGCAGTTCTTC. Protein: CASSQSGGSPNEQFF.

The gene calls are TRBV25-1 and TRBJ1-1, with a weak D call TRBD1 (6 bases). V dropped 4 bases and J dropped 5 bases, with 14 bases sitting between them. This CDR3 contains 14 residues. Germline values: CDR1 MGHDK, CDR2 SYGVNS. CDR3 sequence: CASSGGGVGTEAFF. CDR3 nucleotides: TGTGCCAGCAGTGGGGGGGGCGTAGGGACTGAAGCTTTCTTT.

The chain recombines TRBV4-2 with TRBJ2-3, with TRBD2 matching over 15 bases. V lost 4 bases, J lost 4 bases, and 6 bases stayed unmatched. This CDR3 has 17 amino acids. Germline V gene sequence: CDR1 LGHNA, CDR2 YNFKEQ. The CDR3 bases are TGTGCCAGCAGCCTAGGACTAGCGGGGGGGCCGGCAGATACGCAGTATTTT. This sequence encodes CASSLGLAGGPADTQYF.